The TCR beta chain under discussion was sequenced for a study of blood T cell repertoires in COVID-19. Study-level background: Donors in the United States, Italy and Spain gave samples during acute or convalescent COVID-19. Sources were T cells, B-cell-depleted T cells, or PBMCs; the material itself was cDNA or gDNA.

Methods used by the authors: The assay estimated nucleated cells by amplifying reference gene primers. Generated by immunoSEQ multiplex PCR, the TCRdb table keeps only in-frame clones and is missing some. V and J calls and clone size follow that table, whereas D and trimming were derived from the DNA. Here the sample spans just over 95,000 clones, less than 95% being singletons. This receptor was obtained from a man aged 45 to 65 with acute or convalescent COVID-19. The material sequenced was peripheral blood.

The CDR3 is CASSVGGGRVLYF. CDR3 bases: TGTGCCAGCAGCGTAGGAGGAGGGAGGGTTCTGTACTTC. This chain links TRBV9 with TRBJ2-7; TRBD2 agrees at 7 bases. There are 13 residues in the CDR3. V was clipped by 0 bases and J by 12 bases; unmatched bases: 9. Germline V gene data show CDR1 as SGDLS and CDR2 as YYNGEE.